This record concerns one T cell receptor (beta chain) sequence. This sample is part of a study of OX40 agonist ivuxolimab in advanced cancers. CDR3 length: 15 residues. Per germline, CDR1 MNHNS and CDR2 SASEGT. After removal of 6 bases from V and 2 bases from J, the junction contained 5 bases not matched to a gene. Data came from immunoSEQ multiplex PCR; TCRdb stores just in-frame clones and leaves some out. The repertoire has fewer than 85,000 clones, 92% of them found once; the top ten carry approximately 0.56%. This TCR was recovered from an adult with an advanced solid tumor such as melanoma, head and neck, liver or kidney cancer. The sample in question was CD4+ or CD8+ T cells sorted from blood, obtained in a trial of the OX40 agonist ivuxolimab. The chain combines TRBV6-1 with TRBJ2-5; 11 bases line up with TRBD1. CDR3 loop: CASRVGTGGQETQYF. The DNA for the CDR3 is TGTGCCAGCAGGGTCGGGACAGGGGGACAAGAGACCCAGTACTTC.